This entry lists 29 T cell receptor beta chains sequenced from one sample in a study of T cell repertoires in cytomegalovirus infection. MiXCR, run by TCRdb on the reads, gives a single entry per CDR3 protein. This repertoire shows over 450,000 distinct CDR3 sequences, about 10% found once; its top ten account for roughly 10%. Sample: PBMCs. These receptors all come from a human donor in good health (CMV status not recorded). Some clones in this sample may be carry-over from other donors' samples.

This clonotype was recorded a few times. The rearrangement uses TRBV2 and TRBJ1-4; D gene ambiguous. This CDR3 has 14 residues. Germline V gene data show CDR1 as SNHLY and CDR2 as FYNNEI. The V end was cut by 4 bases, the J end by 3 bases, with 9 bases between. CDR3 DNA: TGTGCCAGCAGTGTCCAGCCCTCTAATGAAAAACTGTTTTTT. Translation: CASSVQPSNEKLFF. The entire variable domain, with the rest obtained from reference TRBV2 and TRBJ1-4, is as follows: EPEVTQTPSHQVTQMGQEVILRCVPISNHLYFYWYRQILGQKVEFLVSFYNNEISEKSEIFDDQFSVERPDGSNFTLKIRSTKLEDSAMYFCASSVQPSNEKLFFGSGTQLSVL.

The chain couples TRBV5-6 to TRBJ2-7; D might be TRBD2 (6 bases). Germline V gives CDR1 SGHDT, CDR2 YYEEEE. V lost 3 bases, J lost 3 bases, and 13 bases lay in between. The CDR3 is 14 amino acids. The CDR3 nucleotides read TGTGCCAGCAGCTCGACTATGGAGGGCTACGAGCAGTACTTC. As protein: CASSSTMEGYEQYF.

This clonotype was observed a handful of times. The gene calls are TRBV6-5 and TRBJ2-1, with 12 bases identical to TRBD1. The CDR3 length is 17 residues. Germline-derived CDR1 and CDR2 are MNHEY and SVGAGI. V trimming: 0 bases; J trimming: 9 bases; junction bases outside the gene matches: 9. Here the CDR3 reads CASSYSGTGGRRAEQFF. DNA of the CDR3: TGTGCCAGCAGTTACTCAGGGACAGGGGGCAGGAGAGCTGAGCAGTTCTTC.

The genes are TRBV9 and TRBJ2-7; D unresolved. The CDR3 length is 15 residues. V was shortened by 0 bases and J by 0 bases, with 10 bases between the two germline ends. Germline V gene lookup returns CDR1 SGDLS and CDR2 YYNGEE. The CDR3 coding sequence is TGTGCCAGCAGCGTAGCCCCCGCAGTCTCCTACGAGCAGTACTTC. As protein: CASSVAPAVSYEQYF.

The sample holds a few counts of this clonotype. The gene calls are TRBV29-1 and TRBJ2-4; D is possibly TRBD2 (6 bases). Per the germline V gene, CDR1 is SQVTM and CDR2 is ANQGSEA. The CDR3 consists of 14 residues. Trimming removed 7 bases at V and 0 bases at J, with 13 bases between. Written as DNA, the CDR3 is TGCAGCGCGTGGGACTCTCAAGCCAAAAACATTCAGTACTTC. Translation gives CSAWDSQAKNIQYF.

This clonotype was observed a handful of times. V is TRBV10-3 and J is TRBJ1-6; tentative D call: TRBD1 (5 bases). V dropped 0 bases and J dropped 8 bases, with 17 bases sitting between them. The CDR3 has 17 residues. The germline CDR1 and CDR2 sequences are ENHRY and SYGVKD. CDR3 bases: TGTGCCATCAGTGAGTCCCGGACGGGGGAGAGGTATTCACCCCTCCACTTT. It translates to CAISESRTGERYSPLHF.

Regarding this clonotype: A much larger clone differs from this one at a single base, so this may be a read error. The J gene is TRBJ1-4, the V gene TRBV10-3; no reliable D call. This CDR3 is built from 11 residues. CDR1 ENHRY and CDR2 SYGVKD come from the germline V gene. V dropped 3 bases and J dropped 7 bases, with 3 bases sitting between them. CDR3 loop: CAISEGEKLFF. In DNA, the CDR3 is TGTGCCATCAGTGAAGGTGAAAAACTGTTTTTT.

This chain connects TRBV10-3 to TRBJ1-1; maybe TRBD1 (6 bases). Germline loops: CDR1 ENHRY, CDR2 SYGVKD. The CDR3 spans 13 residues. The V and J ends lost 11 bases and 3 bases respectively, with 16 bases between them. The CDR3 spells CAHRGAYDTEAFF. CDR3 bases: TGTGCCCATCGGGGGGCGTATGACACTGAAGCTTTCTTT.

The genes are TRBV20-1 and TRBJ2-5; 9 bases are a match to TRBD1. V dropped 4 bases and J dropped 5; count of bases not matched to a gene: 5. CDR1 and CDR2 from the germline V gene are DFQATT and SNEGSKA (reference sequence). There are 13 residues in the CDR3. The DNA for the CDR3 is TGCAGTGCTACCGACAGGGGGTTGGAGACCCAGTACTTC. Protein product: CSATDRGLETQYF.

The table lists this clonotype with many counts. The chain couples TRBV12-3 or TRBV12-4 to TRBJ1-5; D perhaps matches TRBD1 (5 bases). Trimming removed 6 bases from V and 4 bases from J, with 13 bases in between. The CDR3 has 14 amino acids. CDR3 nucleotides: TGTGCCAGCAGGCCGGGACGAGGAAATCAGCCCCAGCATTTT. Translating gives CASRPGRGNQPQHF.

About this clonotype: A read error is possible here, since a much larger clone lies one base away. This sequence joins TRBV5-3 and TRBJ2-5; TRBD1 aligns across 10 bases. TRBV5-3 is treated as an ORF (open reading frame) with a function not yet certain. The CDR3 contains 16 residues. CDR3 protein: CASSFRDRGPMWTQYF. In DNA, the CDR3 is TGTGCCAGCAGCTTCCGGGACAGGGGCCCTATGTGGACCCAGTACTTC.

This clonotype showed up many times. The J gene is TRBJ2-1, the V gene TRBV4-2, with D uncertain. V lost 0 bases and J 9 bases, leaving 9 bases between the germline ends. The CDR3 is made up of 13 amino acids. The V gene's germline CDR1 is LGHNA and CDR2 YNFKEQ. The CDR3 loop is CASSQDNIGEQFF. The CDR3 coding sequence is TGTGCCAGCAGCCAAGACAATATCGGTGAGCAGTTCTTC.

There are many counts of this clonotype. This chain uses TRBV24-1 with TRBJ2-1; perhaps TRBD2 as D (5 bases). The germline V and J ends were trimmed by 2 bases and 4 bases, with 14 bases remaining between them. The CDR3 extends over 16 amino acids. In germline, CDR1 is KGHDR, CDR2 SFDVKD. CDR3 in DNA: TGTGCCACCAGTGATTCTGGGAGCAGGCATTACAATGAGCAGTTCTTC. The encoded protein is CATSDSGSRHYNEQFF.

The chain has TRBV20-1 and TRBJ1-2, with D perhaps TRBD1 (6 bases). CDR3 length: 16 residues. Trimming removed 5 bases from V and 3 bases from J, with 22 bases in between. Germline-derived CDR1 and CDR2 are DFQATT and SNEGSKA (reference sequence). Here the CDR3 DNA reads TGCAGTGCTCCCCGGGGGGGCTACCGACTTGACTATGGCTACACCTTC. This encodes CSAPRGGYRLDYGYTF.

This clonotype was picked up many times. The chain uses TRBV5-1 and TRBJ1-2, with D unclear. The CDR3 contains 13 residues. Per germline, CDR1 SGHRS and CDR2 YFSETQ. Trimming removed 4 bases at V and 3 bases at J, with 10 bases between. The CDR3: CASSVDGDYGYTF. The CDR3 DNA sequence: TGCGCCAGCAGCGTGGACGGCGACTATGGCTACACCTTC.

The table lists this clonotype with many counts. V is TRBV7-2 and J is TRBJ1-5, with D hard to call. The CDR3 loop spans 14 amino acids. Deletions cut 2 bases from V and 5 bases from J, with 10 bases between. CDR1 is SGHTA and CDR2 is FQGNSA in the germline V gene. This CDR3 reads CASSLKPIDQPQHF. DNA of the CDR3: TGTGCCAGCAGCTTAAAGCCCATTGATCAGCCCCAGCATTTT.

This clonotype was picked up many times. The chain couples TRBV20-1 to TRBJ2-1, with 7 bases identical to TRBD2. J gave up 8 bases and V 6 bases, and 13 bases lay outside the gene matches. The CDR3 length is 14 residues. Germline V lookup: CDR1 DFQATT, CDR2 SNEGSKA (reference sequence). The CDR3 DNA reads TGCAGTGCCCATGGGGGGGTGGGTAGCTATGAGCAGTTCTTC. Its protein product is CSAHGGVGSYEQFF.

This clonotype was recorded at least ten times. V is TRBV7-6 and J is TRBJ2-3, with a possible D match to TRBD2 (5 bases). CDR1 is SGHVS and CDR2 is FNYEAQ in the germline V gene. V lost 0 bases to trimming and J lost 6 bases, with 16 bases between them. The CDR3 length is 16 residues. The CDR3 DNA follows: TGTGCCAGCAGCTTAGCGTCCGGACGTCGGAGGGATACGCAGTATTTT. It codes for CASSLASGRRRDTQYF. Drawing the rest from reference TRBV7-6 and TRBJ2-3, the complete variable domain is GAGVSQSPRYKVTKRGQDVALRCDPISGHVSLYWYRQALGQGPEFLTYFNYEAQQDKSGLPNDRFSAERPEGSISTLTIQRTEQRDSAMYRCASSLASGRRRDTQYFGPGTRLTVL.

The chain employs TRBV7-9 and TRBJ2-5; the match to TRBD1 covers 7 bases. CDR1 is SEHNR and CDR2 is FQNEAQ in the germline V gene (reference sequence). V lost 3 bases to trimming and J lost 1 base; unmatched junction nucleotides: 8. CDR3 length: 16 residues. CDR3 sequence: CASSFRRDRLQETQYF. The CDR3, as DNA: TGTGCCAGCAGCTTCAGAAGGGACAGACTCCAAGAGACCCAGTACTTC.

This clonotype was picked up many times. The V call is TRBV20-1, the J call TRBJ1-4; no firm D call. CDR3 length equals 18 residues. Germline loops: CDR1 DFQATT, CDR2 SNEGSKA (reference sequence). With 3 bases removed from V and 0 bases from J, the gap between germline ends came to 20 bases. In DNA, the CDR3 is TGCAGTGCTAGCCCATTTAGAGGGCGCGTGGCAACTAATGAAAAACTGTTTTTT. Translation gives CSASPFRGRVATNEKLFF.

This clonotype was detected ten times or more. The J gene is TRBJ1-2, the V gene TRBV7-3; D may be TRBD1 (6 bases). Trimming cost V 2 bases and J 3 bases, with 13 bases left between them. Germline lookup yields CDR1 SGHTA and CDR2 FQGTGA. This CDR3 has 15 residues. CDR3 sequence: CASSLYGGLDYGYTF. The CDR3 DNA follows: TGTGCCAGCAGCTTATACGGGGGGCTTGACTATGGCTACACCTTC.

This clonotype was seen a few times. This chain links TRBV11-2 with TRBJ2-4, with D possibly being TRBD1 (6 bases). The CDR3 totals 16 residues. Germline CDR1 is SGHAT and CDR2 is FQNNGV. V was clipped by 2 bases and J by 0 bases, with 11 bases between them. The CDR3 sequence is CASSLLKGVAKNIQYF. Here the CDR3 DNA reads TGTGCCAGCAGCTTACTCAAGGGGGTAGCCAAAAACATTCAGTACTTC. Full variable domain (rest looked up from reference TRBV11-2 and TRBJ2-4): EAGVAQSPRYKIIEKRQSVAFWCNPISGHATLYWYQQILGQGPKLLIQFQNNGVVDDSQLPKDRFSAERLKGVDSTLKIQPAKLEDSAVYLCASSLLKGVAKNIQYFGAGTRLSVL.

This clonotype was found a few times. The chain recombines TRBV20-1 with TRBJ2-5, with 10 nucleotides matching TRBD1. The germline gives CDR1 DFQATT, CDR2 SNEGSKA (reference sequence). The length of the CDR3 is 20 residues. The ends lost 2 bases at V and 2 bases at J; junction bases unmatched: 20. CDR3 sequence: CSARTGWGTGAALTQETQYF. CDR3 nucleotides: TGCAGTGCTAGAACGGGGTGGGGGACAGGGGCCGCGCTTACTCAAGAGACCCAGTACTTC.

The chain carries TRBV20-1 and TRBJ2-7; D is perhaps TRBD1 (6 bases). The CDR3 is 14 residues long. Germline V CDR1 and CDR2: DFQATT, SNEGSKA (reference sequence). Trimming pared 4 bases from V and 2 bases from J, leaving 15 bases between. The CDR3 reads CSANRDTKTYEQYF. The CDR3 DNA follows: TGCAGTGCTAACCGGGACACTAAAACCTACGAGCAGTACTTC.

The CDR3 nucleotides read TGCAGTGCTAGAGTCTTAGCGGGGGGAAATGAGCAGTTCTTC. Its translation: CSARVLAGGNEQFF. V is TRBV20-1 and J is TRBJ2-1, with TRBD2 matching over 10 bases. V lost 1 base and J lost 7; bases outside the gene matches: 4. Germline-derived CDR1 and CDR2 are DFQATT and SNEGSKA (reference sequence). CDR3 length: 14 residues.

There are a few counts of this clonotype. The V and J genes are TRBV28 and TRBJ2-7; D ambiguous. Germline V gene sequence: CDR1 MDHEN, CDR2 SYDVKM. Deletions cut 7 bases from V and 4 bases from J, with 17 bases between. The CDR3 extends over 14 amino acids. This chain's CDR3 is CASNYAVSAYEQYF. As DNA, the CDR3 is TGTGCCAGCAACTACGCGGTCTCTGCTTACGAGCAGTACTTC.

The V call is TRBV14, the J call TRBJ2-1; D gene uncertain. Trimming took off 2 bases at V and 5 bases at J, with 19 bases between the two ends. The CDR3 has 17 residues. Germline lookup yields CDR1 SGHDN and CDR2 FVKESK. CDR3 region: CASSQFGSRSVNNEQFF. CDR3 nucleotides: TGTGCCAGCAGCCAATTTGGCAGCCGTTCTGTGAACAATGAGCAGTTCTTC.

This clonotype was seen ten or more times. The chain joins TRBV20-1 to TRBJ2-3, with D unclear. The CDR3 runs 17 residues. Trimming took off 1 base at V and 0 bases at J, with 17 bases between the two ends. The germline gives CDR1 DFQATT, CDR2 SNEGSKA (reference sequence). The CDR3 sequence is CSARGFGRVESTDTQYF. In DNA, the CDR3 is TGCAGTGCTAGAGGTTTTGGAAGGGTCGAGAGCACAGATACGCAGTATTTT.

This clonotype was found a few times. The chain links TRBV11-3 to TRBJ2-1; D is uncertain. The CDR3 is 15 residues long. Trimming left V 1 base short and J 9 bases short, with 16 bases between. The germline V gene has CDR1 SGHNT and CDR2 YENEEA. The CDR3 is CASSLGSGAASEQFF. The CDR3 DNA reads as TGTGCCAGCAGCTTAGGGTCAGGTGCCGCGAGTGAGCAGTTCTTC.